This T cell receptor (beta chain) was recorded in a study of molecular identifiers for immune sequencing clone quantification. Whole-study results and caveats: Over 98% of effector molecules, but under 1% in naive cells, were held by clones with more than 20 RNA copies.

TCRdb independently ran MiXCR on the PCR reads; one entry per CDR3 protein. The sample contains about 640,000 distinct CDR3 sequences, 15% to 20% of which appear only once. This clonotype was detected only a few times. Its antigen is still unknown. The trim removed 5 bases at V and 5 bases at J, leaving 11 bases unmatched. The CDR3 loop spans 15 amino acids. Naive CD8 sequencing libraries were generated from around 20,000 to 990,000 sorted cells, with 10%, 30% or 50% RNA as input. Sorting selected naive CD8 T cells with a CD8+CD4-CCR7+CD45RA+ phenotype. This chain connects TRBV12-3 or TRBV12-4 to TRBJ2-5; 7 nucleotides agree with TRBD1. What was sequenced was naive CD8+ T cells from blood, with Jurkat cell RNA spiked in. The subset was: FACS-sorted CD8+CD4-CCR7+CD45RA+ naive T cells. This receptor was taken from a human donor in good health. Some libraries in this study had Jurkat cell RNA spiked in. Here the CDR3 reads CASSRDSSRMETQYF. For the CDR3, the DNA is TGTGCCAGCAGTCGGGACAGCTCACGGATGGAGACCCAGTACTTC.